These 27 T cell receptor beta chains originate from one sample sequenced in a study of blood T cell repertoires in COVID-19. Sequenced by immunoSEQ multiplex PCR; TCRdb stores in-frame clones only, minus some. The data show 60,000 to 75,000 clones, with approximately 80% seen just once and 50% held by the top ten. Sequencing was done on a sample of peripheral blood. The receptor set was obtained from an elderly woman with acute or convalescent COVID-19.

The gene calls are TRBV4-2 and TRBJ2-2; 7 bases are shared with TRBD2. J was trimmed by 7 bases and V by 0 bases; bases with no gene match: 8. The CDR3 extends over 16 amino acids. Germline CDR1 LGHNA, CDR2 YNFKEQ. The chain's CDR3 is CASSQEMGGPVGELFF. CDR3 nucleotides: TGTGCCAGCAGCCAAGAGATGGGAGGGCCAGTCGGGGAGCTGTTTTTT.

V is TRBV6-5 and J is TRBJ2-7; TRBD2 matches at 10 bases. Trimming cost V 0 bases and J 4 bases; bases outside gene matches: 3. The CDR3 length is 15 residues. CDR1 and CDR2 from the germline V gene are MNHEY and SVGAGI. CDR3 in amino acids: CASSYSGLALYEQYF. DNA for the CDR3: TGTGCCAGCAGTTACTCGGGACTAGCGCTTTACGAGCAGTACTTC.

Concerning this clone: Other nucleotide sequences in the sample specify the same CDR3. The chain recombines TRBV7-3 with TRBJ2-5, with a weak D call TRBD2 (6 bases). Germline-derived CDR1 and CDR2 are SGHTA and FQGTGA. With 2 bases removed from V and 2 bases from J, the gap between germline ends came to 9 bases. CDR3 length: 14 residues. The CDR3 reads CASSLAGRQETQYF. The CDR3 region has the DNA TGTGCCAGCAGCTTAGCGGGACGGCAAGAGACCCAGTACTTC.

The chain couples TRBV5-1 to TRBJ2-7, with TRBD2 matching 10 bases. The CDR3 has 15 amino acids. Per the germline V gene, CDR1 is SGHRS and CDR2 is YFSETQ. The junction had 8 bases not matched to a gene; V was cut back by 5 bases and J by 3 bases. The DNA of the CDR3 is TGCGCCAGCAGAGCGGCTAGCGGGAGTAGCTACGAGCAGTACTTC. Its protein is CASRAASGSSYEQYF.

The genes are TRBV5-1 and TRBJ2-5; maybe TRBD2 (6 bases). The CDR3 is 14 residues long. Germline V gene sequence: CDR1 SGHRS, CDR2 YFSETQ. Between the trimmed V and J ends, which lost 6 bases and 1 base, there was a span of 13 bases. DNA for the CDR3: TGCGCCAGCACCCTCCGGGGAGGCCAAGAGACCCAGTACTTC. Protein: CASTLRGGQETQYF.

The table lists this clone with a count of one. The V call is TRBV13, the J call TRBJ2-4, with TRBD2 identical over 8 bases. CDR3 length: 15 residues. Germline loops: CDR1 PRHDT, CDR2 FYEKMQ (reference sequence). Unmatched junction bases numbered 3, after V lost 5 bases and J lost 0 bases. The CDR3 spells CASSGLALAKNIQYF. The CDR3 DNA follows: TGTGCCAGCAGCGGACTAGCACTAGCCAAAAACATTCAGTACTTC.

V is TRBV19 and J is TRBJ1-2; the match to TRBD1 covers 7 bases. The germline V gene has CDR1 LNHDA and CDR2 SQIVND (reference sequence). V shed 6 bases and J 1 base; nucleotides not matched to a gene: 5. The CDR3 extends over 14 amino acids. Here the CDR3 DNA reads TGTGCCAGTAGCCCGCAGGGGGGTAACTATGGCTACACCTTC. This gives the protein CASSPQGGNYGYTF.

This clone was seen just once. The chain uses TRBV7-9 and TRBJ1-2, with D possibly being TRBD1 (5 bases). The CDR3 length is 17 residues. V was clipped by 5 bases and J by 2 bases, with 21 bases between them. Germline CDR1 is SEHNR and CDR2 is FQNEAQ (reference sequence). In nucleotides, the CDR3 is TGTGCCAGCAGCCCGGGGACTGACACATTACAGAACTATGGCTACACCTTC. Residues: CASSPGTDTLQNYGYTF. The full variable domain, with the rest looked up from reference TRBV7-9 and TRBJ1-2, is DTGVSQNPRHKITKRGQNVTFRCDPISEHNRLYWYRQTLGQGPEFLTYFQNEAQLEKSRLLSDRFSAERPKGSFSTLEIQRTEQGDSAMYLCASSPGTDTLQNYGYTFGSGTRLTVV.

The chain recombines TRBV6-5 with TRBJ1-1; D perhaps matches TRBD1 (5 bases). CDR1 and CDR2 (germline): MNHEY, SVGAGI. CDR3 length: 14 amino acids. V was trimmed by 4 bases and J by 1 base, leaving 10 bases between them. DNA for the CDR3: TGTGCCAGCAGTTCCCGGCAGGGGAACACTGAAGCTTTCTTT. Its translation: CASSSRQGNTEAFF.

The sample holds a few counts of this clone. The rearrangement joins TRBV7-6 to TRBJ2-7; D may be TRBD2 (5 bases). The germline V gene has CDR1 SGHVS and CDR2 FNYEAQ. This CDR3 region has 16 residues. Trimming shortened V by 5 bases and J by 4 bases, and 21 bases separated the two germline ends. This CDR3 is CASSPGIGGSLYEQYF. The CDR3 nucleotides are TGTGCCAGCAGCCCCGGGATTGGTGGGAGTCTATACGAGCAGTACTTC.

V gene TRBV3-1 (or the pseudogene TRBV3-2) combines with J gene TRBJ1-3; TRBD1 matches 9 bases. The V and J ends lost 4 bases and 3 bases, in that order; junction bases with no gene match: 19. The CDR3 length is 20 residues. The germline V gene has CDR1 LGHDT and CDR2 YNNKEL (reference sequence). The DNA of the CDR3 is TGTGCCAGCAGCCCGCCAGCGCGTTTAGCAACAGGGGGCCTTGGAAACACCATATATTTT. Translating it yields CASSPPARLATGGLGNTIYF.

This rearrangement joins TRBV7-9 to TRBJ2-1; D may be TRBD2 (6 bases). The V end was cut by 2 bases, the J end by 8 bases, with 28 bases between. The CDR3 has 19 amino acids. Germline CDR1 is SEHNR and CDR2 is FQNEAQ (reference sequence). The CDR3 reads CASSLPGQGGELALDEQFF. The CDR3 DNA reads TGTGCCAGCAGCTTACCGGGCCAGGGAGGAGAACTAGCCTTGGATGAGCAGTTCTTC.

This clone was counted only a few times. This chain joins TRBV19 and TRBJ1-5; TRBD1 matches at 11 bases. Germline CDR1 LNHDA, CDR2 SQIVND (reference sequence). The CDR3 has 17 amino acids. V trimming: 8 bases; J trimming: 2 bases; junction bases outside the gene matches: 11. CDR3 amino acids: CASARDRGVGGNQPQHF. DNA of the CDR3: TGTGCCAGTGCGAGGGACAGGGGGGTAGGCGGCAATCAGCCCCAGCATTTT.

The rearrangement links TRBV5-5 to TRBJ1-1; D is perhaps TRBD1 (5 bases). The length of the CDR3 is 13 residues. The V gene lost 5 bases and the J gene lost 6 bases, with 14 bases spanning the gap. The germline CDR1 and CDR2 sequences are SGHKS and YYEKEE (reference sequence). The CDR3 region is CASSRGLVAEAFF. Written as DNA, the CDR3 is TGTGCCAGCAGTCGGGGGTTGGTCGCTGAAGCTTTCTTT.

J is TRBJ1-1 and V is TRBV11-3; 7 bases map to TRBD1. Germline-derived CDR1 and CDR2 are SGHNT and YENEEA. CDR3 size: 14 residues. After removal of 3 bases from V and 1 base from J, the junction contained 2 bases not matched to a gene. The CDR3 protein is CASSLGQTNTEAFF. The DNA for the CDR3 is TGTGCCAGCAGCTTGGGACAGACGAACACTGAAGCTTTCTTT.

The J gene is TRBJ2-7, the V gene TRBV11-2, with D unresolved. The germline CDR1 and CDR2 sequences are SGHAT and FQNNGV. The CDR3 is 17 residues long. The V end was cut by 1 base, the J end by 0 bases, with 16 bases between. DNA of the CDR3: TGTGCCAGCAGCTTAGTACCCACACCAAGGAGCTCCTACGAGCAGTACTTC. As protein: CASSLVPTPRSSYEQYF.

This rearrangement joins TRBV7-2 to TRBJ2-1; 7 nucleotides line up with TRBD2. The V and J ends lost 4 bases and 0 bases, in that order; junction bases with no gene match: 12. In germline, CDR1 is SGHTA, CDR2 FQGNSA. This CDR3 spans 18 amino acids. CDR3 in amino acids: CASSYAVGGRASYNEQFF. The DNA of the CDR3 is TGTGCCAGCAGCTACGCCGTTGGGGGGAGGGCCTCCTACAATGAGCAGTTCTTC.

The rearrangement links TRBV28 to TRBJ2-1; 7 bases agree with TRBD2. The V and J ends lost 6 bases and 0 bases, in that order; junction bases with no gene match: 8. This CDR3 contains 16 residues. Germline CDR1 MDHEN, CDR2 SYDVKM. The CDR3, as DNA: TGTGCCAGCAGGGTAGGAGGGAGGGCCTCCTACAATGAGCAGTTCTTC. Amino acid sequence: CASRVGGRASYNEQFF.

This chain links TRBV10-3 with TRBJ1-1; possible D gene TRBD1, 5 bases. CDR3 size: 16 residues. V was cut by 5 bases and J by 5 bases, with 21 bases left in between. Germline V CDR1 and CDR2: ENHRY, SYGVKD. The CDR3 nucleotides read TGTGCCATCAGTTCGCTTACCGGACGGGGGTGGACTGAAGCTTTCTTT. The encoded protein is CAISSLTGRGWTEAFF.

The chain joins TRBV7-2 to TRBJ1-2, with D unresolved. Trimming removed 4 bases at V and 2 bases at J, with 14 bases between. Looked up from germline, CDR1 is SGHTA and CDR2 is FQGNSA. This CDR3 region has 15 residues. DNA of the CDR3: TGTGCCAGCAGCTCGTACATACCACAGAACTATGGCTACACCTTC. Translated, it gives CASSSYIPQNYGYTF. Filled out from reference TRBV7-2 and TRBJ1-2, the complete variable domain reads GAGVSQSPSNKVTEKGKDVELRCDPISGHTALYWYRQSLGQGLEFLIYFQGNSAPDKSGLPSDRFSAERTGGSVSTLTIQRTQQEDSAVYLCASSSYIPQNYGYTFGSGTRLTVV.

The V gene is TRBV9, the J gene TRBJ2-6; 7 bases line up with TRBD1. The CDR3 totals 17 residues. The J segment lost 0 bases and the V segment lost 4 bases, leaving 7 bases of the junction unmatched. Germline V lookup: CDR1 SGDLS, CDR2 YYNGEE. For the CDR3, the DNA is TGTGCCAGCAGCTCCCAGACAGGGATCTCTGGGGCCAACGTCCTGACTTTC. As protein: CASSSQTGISGANVLTF.

The CDR3, as DNA: TGTGCCAGCAGTTACTCTGGCAGAAACACCGGGGAGCTGTTTTTT. This translates into CASSYSGRNTGELFF. The chain employs TRBV6-2 or TRBV6-3 and TRBJ2-2; D gene unclear. The CDR3 spans 15 residues. V shed 0 bases and J shed 2 bases, with 7 bases lying between them. From germline, CDR1 is MNHEY and CDR2 SVGEGT.

The chain links TRBV28 to TRBJ2-2; tentatively, D is TRBD1 (6 bases). Trimming left V 6 bases short and J 2 bases short, with 13 bases between. Germline CDR1 reads MDHEN; CDR2 reads SYDVKM. This CDR3 is 15 amino acids long. CDR3 sequence (DNA): TGTGCCAGCAGGACCCCAGGGGTTAACACCGGGGAGCTGTTTTTT. This encodes CASRTPGVNTGELFF.

This clone has only one observation. The chain couples TRBV30 to TRBJ2-3; D is uncertain. Trimming took off 1 base at V and 4 bases at J, with 3 bases between the two ends. The CDR3 consists of 11 residues. Germline V gene data show CDR1 as GTSNPN and CDR2 as SVGIG (reference sequence). In nucleotides, the CDR3 is TGTGCCTGGAGTGCTTCAGATACGCAGTATTTT. Its protein product is CAWSASDTQYF. Combining the CDR3 with reference TRBV30 and TRBJ2-3 gives the whole variable domain SQTIHQWPATLVQPVGSPLSLECTVEGTSNPNLYWYRQAAGRGLQLLFYSVGIGQISSEVPQNLSASRPQDRQFILSSKKLLLSDSGFYLCAWSASDTQYFGPGTRLTVL.

The gene calls are TRBV28 and TRBJ2-1; 8 nucleotides align to TRBD2. J gave up 6 bases and V 5 bases, and 6 bases lay outside the gene matches. This CDR3 has 14 residues. Germline CDR1 is MDHEN and CDR2 is SYDVKM. DNA of the CDR3: TGTGCCAGCAGTCGCCCTGGGACTAGCAATGAGCAGTTCTTC. It specifies CASSRPGTSNEQFF.

This rearrangement joins TRBV27 to TRBJ2-7; 7 nucleotides agree with TRBD1. V was clipped by 4 bases and J by 0 bases; unmatched bases: 9. From germline, CDR1 is MNHEY and CDR2 SMNVEV (reference sequence). The CDR3 loop spans 16 amino acids. The CDR3 is CASSYTGAISSYEQYF. The CDR3 region has the DNA TGTGCCAGCAGTTACACAGGGGCGATTTCCTCCTACGAGCAGTACTTC.

The rearrangement joins TRBV5-1 to TRBJ1-1; weak D call: TRBD1 (5 bases). This CDR3 is built from 15 residues. Deletions cut 1 base from V and 1 base from J, with 11 bases between. Germline V gene data show CDR1 as SGHRS and CDR2 as YFSETQ. Written as DNA, the CDR3 is TGCGCCAGCAGCTTGAGCGGGGCCGGGAACACTGAAGCTTTCTTT. Amino acid sequence: CASSLSGAGNTEAFF. Variable domain in full (rest from reference TRBV5-1 and TRBJ1-1): KAGVTQTPRYLIKTRGQQVTLSCSPISGHRSVSWYQQTPGQGLQFLFEYFSETQRNKGNFPGRFSGRQFSNSRSEMNVSTLELGDSALYLCASSLSGAGNTEAFFGQGTRLTVV.